Presented here are 22 T cell receptor beta chains from one specimen sequenced in a study of shared clonotypes between healthy human individuals. Naive-designated CD8 cells lacked CD45RO, were positively enriched for CCR7, and omitted terminally differentiated effector memory CD45RA+ cells. Profiling relied on immunoSEQ multiplex PCR, and the TCRdb table lists in-frame clones only, not all of them. The sample contains about 800,000 clones, roughly 96% of which appear only once. Sequencing was done on a sample of naive CD8+ T cells sorted from blood. Receptors originate from a man younger than 45 in good health.

This sequence joins TRBV21-1 and TRBJ2-7; TRBD2 reflects the table's D call only, with no check against the DNA. TRBV21-1 counts as a pseudogene. CDR3 size: 15 residues. The DNA of the CDR3 is TGTGCCAGCAGGACGGTAGCGGGTCAGGCCTACGAGCAGTACTTC. This gives the protein CASRTVAGQAYEQYF.

The genes are TRBV27 and TRBJ1-2, with a tentative D call TRBD1 (5 bases). The CDR3 is made up of 13 amino acids. The germline V gene has CDR1 MNHEY and CDR2 SMNVEV (reference sequence). Trimming removed 10 bases at V and 2 bases at J, with 14 bases between. CDR3 DNA sequence: TGTGCCATCTCCCGGGACGGAAACTATGGCTACACCTTC. It codes for CAISRDGNYGYTF.

This clone came up once. The genes are TRBV14 and TRBJ1-1; D remains ambiguous. Germline V lookup: CDR1 SGHDN, CDR2 FVKESK. The CDR3 consists of 14 residues. V was clipped by 4 bases and J by 4 bases, with 13 bases between them. CDR3 loop: CASSPRPWGTEAFF. The DNA of the CDR3 is TGTGCCAGCAGCCCCCGACCTTGGGGCACTGAAGCTTTCTTT.

This sequence joins TRBV10-2 and TRBJ2-5; D not resolved. The CDR3 has 12 amino acids. Germline loops: CDR1 WSHSY, CDR2 SAAADI. Trimming shortened V by 5 bases and J by 0 bases, and 4 bases separated the two germline ends. CDR3 DNA: TGCGCCAGCAGTCCGGACCAAGAGACCCAGTACTTC. This codes for CASSPDQETQYF.

The rearrangement uses TRBV14 and TRBJ2-1; 7 bases align to TRBD1. CDR1 is SGHDN, CDR2 FVKESK, per germline. This CDR3 comprises 16 residues. After removal of 4 bases from V and 2 bases from J, the junction contained 8 bases not matched to a gene. The CDR3 loop reads CASSPRQGETYNEQFF. For the CDR3, the DNA is TGTGCCAGCAGCCCACGACAGGGAGAAACCTACAATGAGCAGTTCTTC.

This clone is a singleton in its sample. This chain joins TRBV29-1 and TRBJ2-1; TRBD2 might be the D (6 bases). The V gene lost 7 bases and the J gene lost 4 bases, with 20 bases spanning the gap. The CDR3 is 15 amino acids. From germline, CDR1 is SQVTM and CDR2 ANQGSEA. CDR3 sequence: CSATLVGSGYNEQFF. CDR3 coding DNA: TGCAGCGCCACCCTGGTAGGTAGCGGATACAATGAGCAGTTCTTC.

This chain uses TRBV20-1 with TRBJ2-7; D gene unclear. The length of the CDR3 is 11 residues. V gave up 6 bases and J gave up 4 bases, with 10 bases separating them. Per germline, CDR1 DFQATT and CDR2 SNEGSKA (reference sequence). This CDR3 is CSAPAIYEQYF. The CDR3 DNA reads as TGCAGTGCCCCTGCGATATACGAGCAGTACTTC.

This chain joins TRBV27 and TRBJ2-7; tentatively, D is TRBD1 (6 bases). Germline V gives CDR1 MNHEY, CDR2 SMNVEV (reference sequence). This CDR3 region has 15 residues. V lost 0 bases, J lost 3 bases, and 12 bases lay in between. The CDR3 DNA sequence: TGTGCCAGCAGTTTATCCCGGGACATTAACTACGAGCAGTACTTC. Protein product: CASSLSRDINYEQYF.

The V gene is TRBV28, the J gene TRBJ1-2, with D perhaps matching TRBD1 (6 bases). The length of the CDR3 is 14 residues. V lost 5 bases and J 4 bases, leaving 14 bases between the germline ends. CDR1 and CDR2 (germline): MDHEN, SYDVKM. The CDR3 DNA sequence: TGTGCCAGCAGTGGCAGGGGAGGATTCTATGGCTACACCTTC. Protein sequence: CASSGRGGFYGYTF.

The chain employs TRBV4-1 and TRBJ2-7; tentative D call: TRBD2 (6 bases). V lost 3 bases, J lost 4 bases, and 16 bases lay in between. The CDR3 has 15 residues. Germline V gene lookup returns CDR1 MGHRA and CDR2 YSYEKL. The CDR3 region has the DNA TGCGCCAGCAGCCACACTAGCCTAGGAGTTTACGAGCAGTACTTC. It codes for CASSHTSLGVYEQYF.

The chain couples TRBV5-1 to TRBJ2-7, with 7 positions matching TRBD1. V lost 7 bases to trimming and J lost 0 bases; unmatched junction nucleotides: 7. Per germline, CDR1 SGHRS and CDR2 YFSETQ. The CDR3 runs 14 residues. The DNA of the CDR3 is TGCGCCAGCTGTCTCGGGACAGACTCCTACGAGCAGTACTTC. It translates to CASCLGTDSYEQYF.

Notes on this clone: Other DNA sequences in this specimen translate into the identical CDR3. This chain uses TRBV27 with TRBJ2-7; D is ambiguous. The CDR3 extends over 10 amino acids. Trimming removed 2 bases from V and 5 bases from J, with 1 base in between. Germline V gives CDR1 MNHEY, CDR2 SMNVEV (reference sequence). The CDR3 sequence is CASSLDEQYF. The CDR3 DNA is TGTGCCAGCAGTTTAGACGAGCAGTACTTC.

The chain has TRBV27 and TRBJ2-7; TRBD1 matches 8 bases. The CDR3 is 16 amino acids. Germline-derived CDR1 and CDR2 are MNHEY and SMNVEV (reference sequence). J was trimmed by 2 bases and V by 5 bases; bases with no gene match: 11. Here the CDR3 reads CASSPSRGPVPYEQYF. The CDR3 nucleotides are TGTGCCAGCAGTCCCTCCAGGGGGCCCGTTCCCTACGAGCAGTACTTC.

The chain links TRBV4-1 to TRBJ1-5, with D tentatively TRBD1 (5 bases). Per germline, CDR1 MGHRA and CDR2 YSYEKL. The ends were cut back, 3 bases at V and 4 bases at J, with 10 bases in the middle. The CDR3 covers 14 residues. The CDR3 protein is CASSQGVPNQPQHF. The CDR3 nucleotides read TGCGCCAGCAGCCAGGGGGTCCCAAATCAGCCCCAGCATTTT.

The rearrangement links TRBV4-1 to TRBJ1-5; no clear D gene. Germline loops: CDR1 MGHRA, CDR2 YSYEKL. The germline V and J ends were trimmed by 0 bases and 4 bases, with 13 bases remaining between them. The CDR3 contains 16 residues. CDR3 sequence reads: CASSQEVPFGNQPQHF. CDR3 in DNA: TGCGCCAGCAGCCAAGAAGTGCCGTTTGGGAATCAGCCCCAGCATTTT.

This chain connects TRBV5-5 to TRBJ2-1, with a weak D call TRBD2 (6 bases). The V end was cut by 4 bases, the J end by 6 bases, with 29 bases between. Germline assignment: CDR1 SGHKS and CDR2 YYEKEE (reference sequence). The CDR3 is made up of 19 amino acids. CDR3 loop: CASSALGQITGVPGNEQFF. DNA for the CDR3: TGTGCCAGCAGCGCCCTAGGTCAAATAACGGGAGTCCCTGGCAATGAGCAGTTCTTC.

This rearrangement joins TRBV4-1 to TRBJ2-1, with 12 bases identical to TRBD2. The CDR3 totals 14 residues. After removal of 6 bases from V and 5 bases from J, the junction contained 2 bases not matched to a gene. Germline V gene lookup returns CDR1 MGHRA and CDR2 YSYEKL. The CDR3 spells CASRGLAGHNEQFF. The CDR3 nucleotides are TGCGCCAGCAGGGGACTAGCGGGCCACAATGAGCAGTTCTTC.

As DNA, the CDR3 is TGTGCCAGCAGTGAATTTGGCGGAAACACGTACCAAGAGACCCAGTACTTC. Translated: CASSEFGGNTYQETQYF. The chain links TRBV6-1 to TRBJ2-5; D is unresolved. This CDR3 comprises 17 residues. V dropped 2 bases and J dropped 0 bases, with 16 bases sitting between them. Germline V lookup: CDR1 MNHNS, CDR2 SASEGT.

The rearrangement links TRBV7-9 to TRBJ2-2, with D perhaps TRBD1 (5 bases). This CDR3 comprises 13 residues. The germline CDR1 and CDR2 sequences are SEHNR and FQNEAQ (reference sequence). Trimming took 5 bases from V and 7 from J, leaving 11 bases between them. The CDR3 bases are TGTGCCAGCAGCGGACAAAGGGTCGGGGAGCTGTTTTTT. This sequence encodes CASSGQRVGELFF.

This sequence joins TRBV27 and TRBJ2-3; 11 bases are shared with TRBD2. With 3 bases clipped from V and 4 bases from J, the junction kept 6 bases outside the gene matches. Germline CDR1 is MNHEY and CDR2 is SMNVEV (reference sequence). This CDR3 region has 16 residues. The CDR3 protein is CASSFRLAGRPDTQYF. DNA of the CDR3: TGTGCCAGCAGTTTTCGACTAGCGGGGCGTCCAGATACGCAGTATTTT.

The J gene is TRBJ2-7, the V gene TRBV29-1; TRBD1 or TRBD2 may be the D gene (5 bases each). The CDR3 has 15 amino acids. Trimming took 4 bases from V and 2 from J, leaving 18 bases between them. In germline, CDR1 is SQVTM, CDR2 ANQGSEA. The CDR3 nucleotides are TGCAGCGTTGGCCCCTCGGGGCTGGAGACCTACGAGCAGTACTTC. Its translation is CSVGPSGLETYEQYF.

This clone was seen once. The chain uses TRBV6-5 and TRBJ2-7; no clear D. CDR1 is MNHEY, CDR2 SVGAGI, per germline. With 6 bases removed from V and 0 bases from J, the gap between germline ends came to 9 bases. The CDR3 contains 13 residues. CDR3 nucleotides: TGTGCCAGCAGGCTCGGTTTCTCCTACGAGCAGTACTTC. Amino acids: CASRLGFSYEQYF.